This T cell receptor (beta chain) stems from a study of blood T cell repertoires in COVID-19. For the study at large: The samples span acute and convalescent COVID-19 from the United States, Italy and Spain.

CDR1 and CDR2 from the germline V gene are ENHRY and SYGVKD. This CDR3 spans 16 amino acids. The J segment lost 1 base and the V segment lost 6 bases, leaving 10 bases of the junction unmatched. In the original analysis: Scientists estimated how many nucleated cells there were by amplifying reference gene primers. Sequencing used immunoSEQ multiplex PCR; TCRdb keeps in-frame clones, though not all of them. V and J calls and clone size are given by that table; D and trimming were obtained from the DNA. This sample has 95,000 to 110,000 clones; 89% occur once, and the top ten carry 4.9%. The specimen sequenced was peripheral blood. The clonotype was recovered from a man in his forties with active or convalescent COVID-19. This chain joins TRBV10-3 and TRBJ2-3; 7 bases are a match to TRBD2. Written as DNA, the CDR3 is TGTGCCATCAGGGCCCTAGCGGAGACTCGCACAGATACGCAGTATTTT. It encodes CAIRALAETRTDTQYF.